This is a list of T cell receptor beta chains from one sample in a study of T cells in Graves' hyperthyroidism and ophthalmopathy. TCRdb processed the multiplex PCR reads anew with MiXCR; each CDR3 protein has one entry. This table has hundreds of thousands of distinct CDR3 sequences, roughly a sixth appearing once. Specimen: blood. The receptor set was obtained from a woman between 45 and 60 years old with Graves' hyperthyroidism that later progressed to Graves' ophthalmopathy. The CDR3 runs from the conserved cysteine through the conserved F or W. A D gene is named only where the DNA matches it firmly. The size of a clone is reported for some rows only, either as once, few or many, or as a class for expanded clones.

abundance	d_gene	v_gene	j_gene	CDR3aa	CDR3nt
few	-	TRBV5-6	TRBJ1-2	CASSLAIQGNYGYTF	TGTGCCAGCAGCTTGGCGATACAGGGAAACTATGGCTACACCTTC
few	-	TRBV5-1	TRBJ2-5	CASSRDGQVKDF	TGCGCCAGCAGCAGGGACGGTCAGGTCAAGGACTTC
-	-	TRBV12-3/TRBV12-4	TRBJ2-3	CASSRETDTQYF	TGTGCCAGCAGCCGGGAGACAGATACGCAGTATTTT
many	-	TRBV11-2	TRBJ2-2	CASGPFANTGELFF	TGTGCCAGCGGCCCGTTCGCGAACACCGGGGAGCTGTTTTTT
many	-	TRBV20-1	TRBJ1-2	CSARDAGFLFGYTF	TGCAGTGCTAGAGATGCAGGGTTCCTGTTCGGCTACACCTTC
many	-	TRBV18	TRBJ1-1	CASSPPAAAQGEAFF	TGTGCCAGCTCACCACCGGCGGCAGCTCAAGGGGAGGCTTTCTTT
many	-	TRBV5-1	TRBJ1-1	CASSLEAGIGTEAFF	TGCGCCAGCAGCTTGGAGGCGGGGATTGGCACTGAAGCTTTCTTT
-	-	TRBV5-1	TRBJ2-3	CASSREGAHTDTQYF	TGCGCCAGCTCAAGGGAGGGGGCCCACACAGATACGCAGTATTTT
-	-	TRBV29-1	TRBJ2-7	CSVGNTYEQYF	TGCAGCGTTGGGAACACCTACGAGCAGTACTTC
once	-	TRBV27	TRBJ2-7	CASIGLSYEQYF	TGTGCCAGCATAGGCCTCTCCTACGAGCAGTACTTC
-	-	TRBV24-1	TRBJ2-1	CATSDFVSYNEQFF	TGTGCCACCAGTGATTTTGTGTCCTACAATGAGCAGTTCTTC
-	-	TRBV12-3/TRBV12-4	TRBJ1-3	CASNLDRIGNTIYF	TGTGCCAGCAACCTAGACAGGATTGGAAACACCATATATTTT
many	TRBD1	TRBV12-3/TRBV12-4	TRBJ2-3	CASSLQGAIADTQYF	TGTGCCAGCAGTTTACAGGGGGCGATTGCAGATACGCAGTATTTT
many	-	TRBV5-6	TRBJ2-7	CASSITGLVHEQYF	TGTGCCAGCAGCATAACAGGGTTGGTCCACGAGCAGTACTTC
few	-	TRBV10-1	TRBJ2-7	CASSDMGSHEQYF	TGCGCCAGCAGTGATATGGGGTCCCACGAGCAGTACTTC
few	TRBD1	TRBV2	TRBJ1-1	CASRYLPGQGDTEAFF	TGTGCCAGCAGGTATCTACCGGGACAGGGAGACACTGAAGCTTTCTTT
-	-	TRBV12-3/TRBV12-4	TRBJ1-5	CASSSSDSSNQPQHF	TGTGCCAGCAGTTCTTCCGACTCTAGCAATCAGCCCCAGCATTTT
many	TRBD2	TRBV11-1	TRBJ2-5	CASSLVSGGPDRETQYF	TGTGCCAGCAGCTTAGTCAGCGGGGGGCCGGACCGGGAGACCCAGTACTTC
-	-	TRBV5-1	TRBJ2-1	CASSLQGGLDEQFF	TGCGCCAGCAGCTTGCAGGGGGGCCTGGATGAGCAGTTCTTC
many	-	TRBV30	TRBJ2-1	CAWSVSGEVNEQFF	TGTGCCTGGAGTGTTTCTGGGGAGGTCAATGAGCAGTTCTTC
many	TRBD1	TRBV27	TRBJ2-7	CATRSGQGHYEQYF	TGTGCCACCAGATCGGGACAGGGACATTACGAGCAGTACTTC
few	-	TRBV14	TRBJ2-7	CASSQVVGHNYEQYF	TGTGCCAGCAGCCAAGTAGTCGGGCATAACTACGAGCAGTACTTC
-	-	TRBV6-1	TRBJ2-3	CASSVLPGGTDTQYF	TGTGCCAGCAGTGTTTTGCCGGGGGGCACAGATACGCAGTATTTT
many	-	TRBV6-1	TRBJ1-1	CASMLGGLMNTEAFF	TGTGCCAGCATGTTAGGAGGCCTGATGAACACTGAAGCTTTCTTT
few	-	TRBV10-1	TRBJ2-1	CASSESWASDGNEQFF	TGCGCCAGCAGTGAGTCTTGGGCTAGCGACGGCAATGAGCAGTTCTTC
many	-	TRBV5-5	TRBJ1-4	CASRPGTTREKLFF	TGTGCCAGCAGGCCCGGGACGACAAGGGAAAAACTGTTTTTT
-	-	TRBV7-9	TRBJ2-2	CASSPQGGATGELFF	TGTGCCAGCAGCCCCCAGGGGGGCGCCACCGGGGAGCTGTTTTTT
-	-	TRBV11-2	TRBJ2-7	CASSQDLREQYF	TGTGCCAGCAGCCAAGATCTTAGGGAGCAGTACTTC
-	-	TRBV18	TRBJ1-5	CASSPSLPGTSQPQHF	TGTGCCAGCTCACCCTCACTCCCCGGGACAAGTCAGCCCCAGCATTTT
-	TRBD2	TRBV6-1	TRBJ2-3	CASSEIAGGITDTQYF	TGTGCCAGCAGTGAAATAGCGGGGGGGATCACAGATACGCAGTATTTT
-	-	TRBV27	TRBJ1-5	CTSSFLSARGSNQPQHF	TGTACCAGCAGTTTCCTTTCTGCCCGGGGGAGCAATCAGCCCCAGCATTTT
-	TRBD2	TRBV18	TRBJ2-1	CASSLLAGGPSSYNEQFF	TGTGCCAGCTCACTACTAGCGGGGGGGCCAAGCTCCTACAATGAGCAGTTCTTC
many	-	TRBV7-9	TRBJ1-1	CASSLGRNTPNTEAFF	TGTGCCAGCAGCTTAGGCAGAAACACGCCGAACACTGAAGCTTTCTTT
-	-	TRBV27	TRBJ2-7	CASRAARGLPYEQYF	TGTGCCAGCAGGGCAGCCAGGGGCCTCCCCTACGAGCAGTACTTC
few	TRBD1	TRBV7-2	TRBJ2-2	CASSLDRVGELFF	TGTGCCAGCAGCCTGGACAGGGTCGGGGAGCTGTTTTTT
-	-	TRBV30	TRBJ2-5	CAWSVLLGETQYF	TGTGCCTGGAGTGTACTCCTGGGGGAGACCCAGTACTTC
many	-	TRBV11-3	TRBJ2-5	CASSFGVRGGQETQYF	TGTGCCAGCAGCTTTGGGGTTCGAGGCGGCCAAGAGACCCAGTACTTC
-	TRBD1	TRBV20-1	TRBJ2-3	CSARDGQETRDTQYF	TGCAGTGCTAGAGATGGACAGGAGACGAGAGATACGCAGTATTTT
many	TRBD1	TRBV6-1	TRBJ1-1	CASRRQGVGHTEAFF	TGTGCCAGCAGGCGACAGGGGGTCGGCCACACTGAAGCTTTCTTT
many	TRBD1	TRBV18	TRBJ2-7	CASSKPGQGREQYF	TGTGCCAGCTCAAAACCGGGACAGGGCAGGGAGCAGTACTTC
-	TRBD2	TRBV20-1	TRBJ2-4	CSARRGGLGVNIQYF	TGCAGTGCTAGACGGGGGGGCCTGGGTGTAAACATTCAGTACTTC
many	TRBD1	TRBV2	TRBJ2-1	CASSEGDRVYNEQFF	TGTGCCAGCAGTGAGGGGGACAGGGTTTACAATGAGCAGTTCTTC
-	-	TRBV4-2	TRBJ1-1	CASSQESQVSTEAFF	TGTGCCAGCAGCCAAGAATCACAGGTTAGCACTGAAGCTTTCTTT
many	TRBD2	TRBV5-1	TRBJ2-1	CASSSASGGLSSYNEQFF	TGCGCCAGCAGCTCGGCTAGCGGGGGGCTTAGCTCCTACAATGAGCAGTTCTTC
few	-	TRBV2	TRBJ1-4	CASRRDQLFF	TGTGCCAGCAGACGGGACCAACTGTTTTTT
many	-	TRBV3-1	TRBJ1-2	CASSQQGFYGYTF	TGTGCCAGCAGCCAACAGGGTTTTTATGGCTACACCTTC
many	-	TRBV10-1	TRBJ1-5	CASSESGPNQPQHF	TGCGCCAGCAGTGAATCGGGACCCAATCAGCCCCAGCATTTT
many	-	TRBV30	TRBJ2-6	CAWSQNAGANVLTF	TGTGCCTGGAGTCAGAACGCTGGGGCCAACGTCCTGACTTTC
many	-	TRBV3-1	TRBJ1-1	CASSQGPDSEAFF	TGTGCCAGCAGCCAAGGCCCCGACAGTGAAGCTTTCTTT
many	-	TRBV27	TRBJ2-2	CASRNLYSENTGELFF	TGTGCCAGCAGAAATTTATACAGCGAGAACACCGGGGAGCTGTTTTTT
-	-	TRBV19	TRBJ1-2	CASSGDRPYSDLSYGYTF	TGTGCCAGTAGTGGGGATCGACCCTACAGCGACCTTAGCTATGGCTACACCTTC